Following are 23 T cell receptor beta chains from one sample sequenced in a study of response to subunit inactivated influenza vaccine. Via MiXCR, TCRdb re-called the RT-PCR reads, giving one row per CDR3 protein. The sample lists 500,000 to 550,000 distinct CDR3 sequences, approximately 7.7% occurring once. The sample consisted of PBMCs from blood, taken around 2 years after vaccination. The receptor set was obtained from a man between 50 and 69 years old who received an inactivated influenza vaccine.

Regarding this clonotype: A much more abundant neighbour one base away suggests this may be a read error. The chain combines TRBV28 with TRBJ2-7, with D perhaps assigned TRBD1 or TRBD2 (7 bases each). The germline CDR1 and CDR2 sequences are MDHEN and SYDVKM. The CDR3 has 15 residues. V shed 2 bases and J shed 5 bases, with 16 bases lying between them. In nucleotides, the CDR3 is TGTGCCAGCAGTTTAGCCAGGGGGGGTACCCACGAGCAGTACTTC. This codes for CASSLARGGTHEQYF.

This sequence joins TRBV7-2 and TRBJ1-6; a weak D match, TRBD1 (5 bases). In germline, CDR1 is SGHTA, CDR2 FQGNSA. The CDR3 length is 16 residues. V dropped 0 bases and J dropped 10 bases, with 16 bases sitting between them. The CDR3 loop reads CASSLAGGGSGSPLHF. The DNA for the CDR3 is TGTGCCAGCAGCTTAGCGGGCGGGGGATCTGGCTCACCCCTCCACTTT.

This clonotype came up a few times. The chain's CDR3 is CSARDVANSGWETQYF. In DNA, the CDR3 is TGCAGTGCTAGAGATGTAGCGAACAGTGGCTGGGAGACCCAGTACTTC. The genes are TRBV20-1 and TRBJ2-5, with D possibly matching TRBD2 (5 bases). Germline V lookup: CDR1 DFQATT, CDR2 SNEGSKA (reference sequence). The CDR3 extends over 16 amino acids. Deletions cut 0 bases from V and 5 bases from J, with 19 bases between.

There are a few counts of this clonotype. V and J are TRBV5-1 and TRBJ1-1; 7 bases fit TRBD1. V lost 3 bases to trimming and J lost 0 bases; unmatched junction nucleotides: 5. This CDR3 region has 15 residues. CDR1 is SGHRS and CDR2 is YFSETQ in the germline V gene. This chain's CDR3 is CASSSTGNLNTEAFF. CDR3 DNA sequence: TGCGCCAGCAGCTCGACAGGGAACTTGAACACTGAAGCTTTCTTT.

This clonotype has a handful of counts. The J gene is TRBJ2-5, the V gene TRBV20-1; 9 nucleotides align to TRBD2. Unmatched junction bases numbered 6, after V lost 0 bases and J lost 7 bases. The CDR3 length is 14 residues. The germline CDR1 and CDR2 sequences are DFQATT and SNEGSKA (reference sequence). CDR3 region: CSARDQGAGGTQYF. DNA of the CDR3: TGCAGTGCTAGAGATCAAGGAGCGGGGGGGACCCAGTACTTC.

The CDR3 nucleotides are TGTGCCAGCAGCCCCCCGAGGACTAGCGGGAAAGACAATGAGCAGTTCTTC. This gives the protein CASSPPRTSGKDNEQFF. The rearrangement joins TRBV5-4 to TRBJ2-1; 12 positions match TRBD2. CDR3 size: 17 residues. Germline V gives CDR1 SGHNT, CDR2 YYREEE (reference sequence). The trim removed 4 bases at V and 5 bases at J, leaving 10 bases unmatched.

The table lists this clonotype with a few counts. CDR3 sequence (DNA): TGTGCCAGCAGACTACTAGCGGGAGGCCCTAACTCCTACGAGCAGTACTTC. This sequence encodes CASRLLAGGPNSYEQYF. This chain links TRBV27 with TRBJ2-7, with 12 bases fitting TRBD2. Germline assignment: CDR1 MNHEY and CDR2 SMNVEV (reference sequence). V lost 6 bases and J lost 0; bases outside the gene matches: 9. The CDR3 contains 17 residues.

The CDR3 is CASSRDRADHEQYF. In DNA, the CDR3 is TGTGCCAGCAGCCGTGACAGGGCTGACCACGAGCAGTACTTC. The chain combines TRBV7-2 with TRBJ2-7, with TRBD1 matching 7 bases. V lost 5 bases and J lost 5; bases outside the gene matches: 9. This CDR3 contains 14 residues. Per the germline V gene, CDR1 is SGHTA and CDR2 is FQGNSA.

This clonotype was seen many times. The V gene is TRBV9, the J gene TRBJ2-1, with 12 nucleotides matching TRBD1. The CDR3 length is 14 residues. Germline CDR1 is SGDLS and CDR2 is YYNGEE. V shed 7 bases and J 7 bases; nucleotides not matched to a gene: 6. Written as DNA, the CDR3 is TGTGCCAGCTCCGGGACAGGGGGCTGGAATGAGCAGTTCTTC. It specifies CASSGTGGWNEQFF.

The rearrangement joins TRBV9 to TRBJ2-1, with D unclear. Trimming shortened V by 0 bases and J by 2 bases, and 6 bases separated the two germline ends. The CDR3 is 14 residues long. Germline lookup yields CDR1 SGDLS and CDR2 YYNGEE. The CDR3 nucleotides read TGTGCCAGCAGCGTAGGGACCACCTACAATGAGCAGTTCTTC. It codes for CASSVGTTYNEQFF.

The chain is built from TRBV20-1 and TRBJ1-5; 8 nucleotides line up with TRBD1. J gave up 2 bases and V 4 bases, and 10 bases lay outside the gene matches. The CDR3 is 16 residues long. Germline V gene data show CDR1 as DFQATT and CDR2 as SNEGSKA (reference sequence). CDR3 sequence (DNA): TGCAGTGCTAACCCCACAGGGGGTATACGCAATCAGCCCCAGCATTTT. Translating it yields CSANPTGGIRNQPQHF.

This clonotype was picked up a small number of times. The V call is TRBV4-2, the J call TRBJ2-7; D perhaps matches TRBD1 (5 bases). CDR1 is LGHNA, CDR2 YNFKEQ, per germline. The V and J ends lost 0 bases and 4 bases respectively, with 10 bases between them. CDR3 length: 14 residues. CDR3 residues: CASSQDRVDYEQYF. CDR3 bases: TGTGCCAGCAGCCAAGACAGGGTTGATTACGAGCAGTACTTC.

The chain employs TRBV5-1 and TRBJ1-1; D perhaps matches TRBD1 (6 bases). Trimming cost V 3 bases and J 4 bases, with 16 bases left between them. CDR3 length: 15 amino acids. Germline CDR1 is SGHRS and CDR2 is YFSETQ. As DNA, the CDR3 is TGCGCCAGCAGCTCAGAAGGGGGAAGTGGCACTGAAGCTTTCTTT. Its translation is CASSSEGGSGTEAFF.

Only a few counts were recorded for this clonotype. The chain uses TRBV20-1 and TRBJ1-5; TRBD1 matches 8 bases. The CDR3 totals 15 residues. The ends lost 3 bases at V and 4 bases at J; junction bases unmatched: 8. Germline loops: CDR1 DFQATT, CDR2 SNEGSKA (reference sequence). The CDR3 here is CSAREGTGLNQPQHF. The CDR3 DNA is TGCAGTGCTAGGGAAGGGACAGGCCTTAATCAGCCCCAGCATTTT.

The chain employs TRBV18 and TRBJ1-1; D is possibly TRBD1 (5 bases). The CDR3 runs 14 residues. Trimming took 5 bases from V and 6 from J, leaving 16 bases between them. CDR1 KGHSH and CDR2 LQKENI come from the germline V gene. The DNA for the CDR3 is TGTGCCAGCTCAACACTGGCCCTGGGGGCTGAAGCTTTCTTT. Protein sequence: CASSTLALGAEAFF.

The V call is TRBV19, the J call TRBJ2-7; 10 bases map to TRBD2. The germline gives CDR1 LNHDA, CDR2 SQIVND (reference sequence). V shed 3 bases, J shed 1 base, and the junction held 9 bases outside the gene matches. The CDR3 is made up of 17 amino acids. CDR3 residues: CASSMEASGSRSYEQYF. The CDR3 bases are TGTGCCAGTAGTATGGAGGCTAGCGGGAGTCGATCCTACGAGCAGTACTTC.

This sequence joins TRBV7-9 and TRBJ2-3; maybe TRBD2 (5 bases). V lost 5 bases and J 4 bases, leaving 16 bases between the germline ends. This CDR3 comprises 15 residues. Germline loops: CDR1 SEHNR, CDR2 FQNEAQ (reference sequence). Here the CDR3 DNA reads TGTGCCAGCAGCCAAGGCAGCGGATCCTCAGATACGCAGTATTTT. Encoded protein: CASSQGSGSSDTQYF.

This clonotype was seen many times. This chain links TRBV2 with TRBJ2-5; tentatively, D is TRBD1 (6 bases). The CDR3 is 14 amino acids. Trimming stripped 4 bases from V and 5 bases from J, with 14 bases between. Per germline, CDR1 SNHLY and CDR2 FYNNEI. CDR3 loop: CASSVLGGRETQYF. The CDR3 bases are TGTGCCAGCAGTGTCCTTGGGGGCCGGGAGACCCAGTACTTC.

This sequence joins TRBV28 and TRBJ2-2; perhaps TRBD1 as D (6 bases). This CDR3 contains 13 residues. The germline gives CDR1 MDHEN, CDR2 SYDVKM. The V and J ends lost 5 bases and 6 bases respectively, with 10 bases between them. CDR3 amino acids: CASSDYRAGELFF. CDR3 nucleotides: TGTGCCAGCAGTGACTACAGGGCCGGGGAGCTGTTTTTT.

The gene calls are TRBV19 and TRBJ1-5; TRBD1 matches at 7 bases. V gave up 5 bases and J gave up 3 bases; unmatched junction bases: 10. Germline assignment: CDR1 LNHDA and CDR2 SQIVND (reference sequence). CDR3 length: 16 amino acids. In DNA, the CDR3 is TGTGCCAGTAGTTCGTCCGGGACAGTCACCAATCAGCCCCAGCATTTT. Encoded protein: CASSSSGTVTNQPQHF.

This clonotype was detected a few times. V is TRBV9 and J is TRBJ1-4, with D maybe TRBD1 (5 bases). Germline V gene sequence: CDR1 SGDLS, CDR2 YYNGEE. The CDR3 extends over 14 amino acids. Trimming stripped 0 bases from V and 6 bases from J, with 9 bases between. The CDR3 reads CASSVGTGYEKLFF. CDR3 DNA sequence: TGTGCCAGCAGCGTAGGAACAGGCTATGAAAAACTGTTTTTT.

The chain joins TRBV5-4 to TRBJ2-3; D possibly corresponds to TRBD2 (6 bases). Trimming removed 7 bases at V and 5 bases at J, with 17 bases between. The CDR3 loop spans 14 amino acids. CDR1 SGHNT and CDR2 YYREEE come from the germline V gene (reference sequence). The CDR3 spells CASREDYSLDTQYF. The CDR3 DNA sequence: TGTGCCAGCCGCGAGGACTACTCCTTAGATACGCAGTATTTT.

A remark on this clonotype: A junction end diverges from the germline sequence, so it may reflect a read error. The chain employs TRBV29-1 and TRBJ2-1, with 13 nucleotides matching TRBD2. The CDR3 is made up of 13 amino acids. CDR1 and CDR2 (germline): SQVTM, ANQGSEA. CDR3 DNA: TGCTGCGTTGGACTAGCGGGAGTTGATGAGCAGTTCTTC. It codes for CCVGLAGVDEQFF.